The T cell receptor (beta chain) described here comes from a study of blood T cell repertoires in COVID-19. About the study: T cells, B-cell-depleted T cells, or PBMCs provided the cDNA or gDNA that served as material.

Ages ranged from about 18 to 100 years, with residence in around 24 US areas. Each participant's cohort was designated according to participant-reported clinical history. Cohort 3 donors counted as recovered after two negative PCRs, clearance, or resolved symptoms. This table comes from immunoSEQ multiplex PCR, and its TCRdb copy is limited to in-frame clones, with some not included. The profile shows approximately 310,000 clones, around nine tenths of them singletons. The origin of this receptor is a man in his 60s who had recovered from COVID-19. The source material was PBMCs or T cells enriched from blood (not recorded which).

The DNA for the CDR3 is TGCGCCAGCAGATATGGACAGGGGAACACTGAAGCTTTCTTT. Amino acids: CASRYGQGNTEAFF. The chain has TRBV5-1 and TRBJ1-1; TRBD1 matches 8 bases. Germline trimming cut 5 bases from V and 1 base from J; bases unmatched to any gene: 4. The CDR3 is 14 residues long. CDR1 is SGHRS and CDR2 is YFSETQ in the germline V gene. Together with reference TRBV5-1 and TRBJ1-1, the CDR3 gives the full variable domain: KAGVTQTPRYLIKTRGQQVTLSCSPISGHRSVSWYQQTPGQGLQFLFEYFSETQRNKGNFPGRFSGRQFSNSRSEMNVSTLELGDSALYLCASRYGQGNTEAFFGQGTRLTVV.